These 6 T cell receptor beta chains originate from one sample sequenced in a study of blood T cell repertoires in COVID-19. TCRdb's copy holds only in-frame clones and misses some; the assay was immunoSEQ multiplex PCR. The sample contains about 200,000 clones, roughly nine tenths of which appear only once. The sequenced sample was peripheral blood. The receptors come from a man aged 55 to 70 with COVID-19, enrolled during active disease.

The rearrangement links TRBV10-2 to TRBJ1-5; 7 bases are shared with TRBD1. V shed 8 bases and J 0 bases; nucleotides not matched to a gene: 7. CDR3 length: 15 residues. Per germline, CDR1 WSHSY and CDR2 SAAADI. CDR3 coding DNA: TGCGCCAGCCAGGACAGGCCCTCTAGCAATCAGCCCCAGCATTTT. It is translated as CASQDRPSSNQPQHF.

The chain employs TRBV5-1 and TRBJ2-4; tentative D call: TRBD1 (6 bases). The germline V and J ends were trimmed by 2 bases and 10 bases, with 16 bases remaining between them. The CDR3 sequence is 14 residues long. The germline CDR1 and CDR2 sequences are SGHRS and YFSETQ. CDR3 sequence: CASSLIQGPTIQYF. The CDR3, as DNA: TGCGCCAGCAGCTTAATACAGGGACCGACTATTCAGTACTTC.

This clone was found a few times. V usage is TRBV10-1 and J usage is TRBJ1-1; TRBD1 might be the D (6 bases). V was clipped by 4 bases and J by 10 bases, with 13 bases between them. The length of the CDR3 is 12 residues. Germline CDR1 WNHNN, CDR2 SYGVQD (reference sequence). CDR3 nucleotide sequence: TGCGCCAGCAGTGCCGCAGGGGTGGGAGCTTTCTTT. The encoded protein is CASSAAGVGAFF.

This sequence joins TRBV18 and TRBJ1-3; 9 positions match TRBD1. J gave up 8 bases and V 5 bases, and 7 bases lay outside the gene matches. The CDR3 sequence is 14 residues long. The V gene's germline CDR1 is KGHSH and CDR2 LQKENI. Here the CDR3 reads CASSSWTGEDTIYF. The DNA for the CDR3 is TGTGCCAGCTCATCGTGGACAGGGGAAGACACCATATATTTT.

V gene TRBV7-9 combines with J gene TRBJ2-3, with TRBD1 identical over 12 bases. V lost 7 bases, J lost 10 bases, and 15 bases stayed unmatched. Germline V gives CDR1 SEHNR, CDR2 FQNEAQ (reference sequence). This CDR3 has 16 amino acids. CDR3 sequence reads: CASINLGGTGGAPQYF. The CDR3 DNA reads TGTGCCAGCATCAACCTGGGTGGGACAGGGGGCGCCCCGCAGTATTTT. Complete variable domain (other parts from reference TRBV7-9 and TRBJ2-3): DTGVSQNPRHKITKRGQNVTFRCDPISEHNRLYWYRQTLGQGPEFLTYFQNEAQLEKSRLLSDRFSAERPKGSFSTLEIQRTEQGDSAMYLCASINLGGTGGAPQYFGPGTRLTVL.

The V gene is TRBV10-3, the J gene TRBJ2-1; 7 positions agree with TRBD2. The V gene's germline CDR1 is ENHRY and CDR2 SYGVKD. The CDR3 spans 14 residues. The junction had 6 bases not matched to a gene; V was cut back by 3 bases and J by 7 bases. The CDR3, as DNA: TGTGCCATCAGTGACGGACTAGGAGGGAATGAGCAGTTCTTC. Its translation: CAISDGLGGNEQFF.